The rows below give T cell receptor beta chains drawn from one sample of a study of blood T cell repertoires in COVID-19. Some clones are missing from TCRdb's copy, which holds only in-frame ones; the method was immunoSEQ multiplex PCR. This repertoire shows approximately 120,000 clones, about 76% found once; its top ten account for over 15%. Sample: peripheral blood. These receptor sequences come from a man older than 75 with acute or convalescent COVID-19. CDR3s include the opening cysteine and the closing phenylalanine or tryptophan. A D gene is named only where the DNA matches it firmly. Rows give clone size only sometimes, using once, few, many, or a class for an expanded clone.

V: TRBV29-1; D: TRBD1; length: 11; J: TRBJ2-3; size: once; CDR3: CSVDRGDTQYF; DNA: TGCAGCGTGGACAGGGGAGATACGCAGTATTTT
V: TRBV18; D: TRBD1; length: 15; J: TRBJ2-2; size: -; CDR3: CASSPLGQGTGELFF; DNA: TGTGCCAGCTCACCACTGGGACAGGGGACCGGGGAGCTGTTTTTT
V: TRBV13; D: -; length: 17; J: TRBJ1-1; size: -; CDR3: CASSLHRGRGVDTEAFF; DNA: TGTGCCAGCAGCCTACACCGGGGGCGGGGGGTGGACACTGAAGCTTTCTTT
V: TRBV29-1; D: -; length: 13; J: TRBJ1-1; size: -; CDR3: CSVERGANTEAFF; DNA: TGCAGCGTTGAACGGGGGGCGAACACTGAAGCTTTCTTT
V: TRBV5-1; D: -; length: 14; J: TRBJ1-5; size: -; CDR3: CASSLDGGSQPQHF; DNA: TGCGCCAGCAGCTTGGATGGGGGGAGTCAGCCCCAGCATTTT
V: TRBV2; D: TRBD1; length: 15; J: TRBJ1-4; size: -; CDR3: CASIGTAATNEKLFF; DNA: TGTGCCAGCATCGGGACAGCCGCAACTAATGAAAAACTGTTTTTT
V: TRBV2; D: TRBD1; length: 14; J: TRBJ1-1; size: few; CDR3: CASSPDRGYTEAFF; DNA: TGTGCCAGCAGTCCTGACAGGGGGTACACTGAAGCTTTCTTT
V: TRBV2; D: TRBD1; length: 16; J: TRBJ1-2; size: once; CDR3: CASSDRTGGSNYGYTF; DNA: TGTGCCAGCAGTGATAGGACAGGGGGATCCAACTATGGCTACACCTTC
V: TRBV19; D: TRBD1; length: 14; J: TRBJ1-2; size: -; CDR3: CASSIGRGSDGYTF; DNA: TGTGCCAGTAGTATAGGCAGGGGGTCTGATGGCTACACCTTC
V: TRBV7-2; D: -; length: 16; J: TRBJ2-1; size: once; CDR3: CASSLRDTFSYNEQFF; DNA: TGTGCCAGCAGCCTCCGGGACACTTTCTCCTACAATGAGCAGTTCTTC
V: TRBV25-1; D: -; length: 14; J: TRBJ1-1; size: few; CDR3: CASSEYQGGTEAFF; DNA: TGTGCCAGCAGTGAATATCAGGGCGGCACTGAAGCTTTCTTT
V: TRBV6-5; D: TRBD2; length: 14; J: TRBJ2-7; size: -; CDR3: CATGRGGPSYEQYF; DNA: TGTGCCACCGGACGGGGGGGGCCCTCCTACGAGCAGTACTTC
V: TRBV5-1; D: TRBD1; length: 15; J: TRBJ1-6; size: -; CDR3: CASSSGQGNYSPLHF; DNA: TGCGCCAGCAGCTCCGGACAGGGTAATTATTCACCCCTCCACTTT
V: TRBV18; D: -; length: 14; J: TRBJ2-2; size: -; CDR3: CASSGTISTGELFF; DNA: TGTGCCAGCTCAGGGACAATTTCCACCGGGGAGCTGTTTTTT
V: TRBV3-1/TRBV3-2; D: -; length: 15; J: TRBJ2-2; size: -; CDR3: CASGAQARSPGELFF; DNA: TGTGCCAGCGGCGCCCAGGCCCGGTCTCCCGGGGAGCTGTTTTTT
V: TRBV2; D: -; length: 11; J: TRBJ1-2; size: -; CDR3: CATGDYYGYTF; DNA: TGTGCCACGGGGGACTACTATGGCTACACCTTC
V: TRBV5-4; D: -; length: 15; J: TRBJ2-5; size: -; CDR3: CASSTRSGVQETQYF; DNA: TGTGCCAGCAGTACCCGATCCGGGGTCCAAGAGACCCAGTACTTC
V: TRBV9; D: -; length: 15; J: TRBJ1-1; size: -; CDR3: CASSPSAGQHTEAFF; DNA: TGTGCCAGCAGCCCCTCGGCCGGACAACACACTGAAGCTTTCTTT
V: TRBV7-9; D: -; length: 14; J: TRBJ1-5; size: -; CDR3: CASSLQGQDQPQHF; DNA: TGTGCCAGCAGCTTACAGGGGCAGGATCAGCCCCAGCATTTT
V: TRBV7-9; D: -; length: 13; J: TRBJ2-1; size: -; CDR3: CASSFGRVHEQFF; DNA: TGTGCCAGCAGCTTTGGCAGGGTCCATGAGCAGTTCTTC
V: TRBV11-2; D: TRBD1; length: 13; J: TRBJ1-1; size: -; CDR3: CASRNRGNTEAFF; DNA: TGTGCCAGCAGAAACAGGGGGAACACTGAAGCTTTCTTT
V: TRBV4-1; D: TRBD1; length: 17; J: TRBJ1-6; size: few; CDR3: CASSQQGRTGADSPLHF; DNA: TGCGCCAGCAGCCAGCAAGGCCGGACAGGGGCTGACTCACCCCTCCACTTT
V: TRBV7-2; D: TRBD2; length: 15; J: TRBJ2-5; size: -; CDR3: CASSLDWTSMETQYF; DNA: TGTGCCAGCAGCTTAGATTGGACTAGCATGGAGACCCAGTACTTC
V: TRBV2; D: TRBD1; length: 14; J: TRBJ2-3; size: -; CDR3: CASRRTGPTDTQYF; DNA: TGTGCCAGCAGGAGGACAGGACCCACAGATACGCAGTATTTT
V: TRBV27; D: -; length: 13; J: TRBJ2-5; size: -; CDR3: CASSFEGRQTQYF; DNA: TGTGCCAGCAGTTTTGAAGGGAGGCAGACCCAGTACTTC
V: TRBV11-2; D: -; length: 16; J: TRBJ2-5; size: few; CDR3: CASSTPVTEKQETQYF; DNA: TGTGCCAGCAGCACGCCGGTGACAGAAAAACAAGAGACCCAGTACTTC
V: TRBV6-5; D: TRBD1; length: 14; J: TRBJ2-7; size: many; CDR3: CASSYGTGGNEQYF; DNA: TGTGCCAGCAGTTACGGGACAGGGGGCAACGAGCAGTACTTC
V: TRBV19; D: -; length: 16; J: TRBJ1-4; size: -; CDR3: CASSRGGDLFNEKLFF; DNA: TGTGCCAGTAGCCGAGGAGGGGACCTCTTTAATGAAAAACTGTTTTTT
V: TRBV4-1; D: -; length: 14; J: TRBJ1-2; size: -; CDR3: CASSLVGAGYGYTF; DNA: TGCGCCAGCAGCCTAGTTGGGGCAGGTTATGGCTACACCTTC
V: TRBV6-5; D: -; length: 14; J: TRBJ1-6; size: -; CDR3: CASSGILRNSPLHF; DNA: TGTGCCAGCAGCGGGATTTTGAGGAATTCACCCCTCCACTTT
V: TRBV7-9; D: -; length: 14; J: TRBJ2-3; size: -; CDR3: CASSLTASADTQYF; DNA: TGTGCCAGCAGCTTAACTGCAAGCGCAGATACGCAGTATTTT
V: TRBV18; D: TRBD2; length: 15; J: TRBJ2-5; size: -; CDR3: CASSNSGGAGETQYF; DNA: TGTGCCAGCTCCAATAGCGGGGGGGCGGGAGAGACCCAGTACTTC
V: TRBV4-2; D: -; length: 17; J: TRBJ2-7; size: -; CDR3: CASSQELAGMGVQEQYF; DNA: TGTGCCAGCAGCCAAGAGCTGGCCGGGATGGGAGTCCAAGAGCAGTACTTC
V: TRBV5-6; D: TRBD1; length: 15; J: TRBJ2-7; size: -; CDR3: CASSKLTGIRYEQYF; DNA: TGTGCCAGCAGCAAACTGACAGGGATTCGGTACGAGCAGTACTTC
V: TRBV3-1/TRBV3-2; D: -; length: 14; J: TRBJ2-2; size: -; CDR3: CASRSLGGTGELFF; DNA: TGTGCCAGCAGATCCCTAGGGGGCACCGGGGAGCTGTTTTTT
V: TRBV6-6; D: TRBD2; length: 14; J: TRBJ2-1; size: -; CDR3: CASSYEGLASEQFF; DNA: TGTGCCAGCAGTTACGAGGGACTAGCTAGTGAGCAGTTCTTC
V: TRBV6-2/TRBV6-3; D: -; length: 13; J: TRBJ2-7; size: -; CDR3: CASSLASPYEQYF; DNA: TGTGCCAGCAGTTTGGCTAGCCCCTACGAGCAGTACTTC
V: TRBV7-9; D: -; length: 13; J: TRBJ2-5; size: -; CDR3: CASSPSNLETQYF; DNA: TGTGCCAGCAGCCCGTCAAACTTAGAGACCCAGTACTTC
V: TRBV4-3; D: -; length: 16; J: TRBJ2-3; size: -; CDR3: CASSLTGGTGTDTQYF; DNA: TGCGCCAGCAGCCTTACGGGGGGCACCGGCACAGATACGCAGTATTTT
V: TRBV4-2; D: TRBD1; length: 17; J: TRBJ1-2; size: -; CDR3: CASSQDVWDREIRGYTF; DNA: TGTGCCAGCAGCCAAGACGTTTGGGACAGGGAAATTCGTGGCTACACCTTC
V: TRBV19; D: -; length: 15; J: TRBJ2-1; size: -; CDR3: CASRTVPSSYNEQFF; DNA: TGTGCCAGTCGGACAGTTCCTAGCTCCTACAATGAGCAGTTCTTC
V: TRBV21-1; D: -; length: 16; J: TRBJ2-3; size: -; CDR3: CASSSRGGASTDTQYF; DNA: TGTGCCAGCAGCTCCCGGGGGGGGGCTAGCACAGATACGCAGTATTTT
V: TRBV6-6; D: TRBD2; length: 17; J: TRBJ2-3; size: -; CDR3: CASSPRGSGGPTDTQYF; DNA: TGTGCCAGCAGTCCGCGGGGGAGCGGGGGGCCCACAGATACGCAGTATTTT
V: TRBV7-6; D: -; length: 15; J: TRBJ2-7; size: -; CDR3: CASSLARDPSYEQYF; DNA: TGTGCCAGCAGCTTAGCGCGGGACCCCTCCTACGAGCAGTACTTC
V: TRBV6-1; D: -; length: 13; J: TRBJ2-7; size: -; CDR3: CASSEYRAGEQYF; DNA: TGTGCCAGCAGTGAGTACAGGGCTGGAGAGCAGTACTTC
V: TRBV2; D: -; length: 13; J: TRBJ1-2; size: -; CDR3: CASSVKPVYGYTF; DNA: TGTGCCAGCAGTGTTAAGCCCGTCTATGGCTACACCTTC
V: TRBV5-1; D: TRBD2; length: 18; J: TRBJ2-2; size: -; CDR3: CASSLGLAGVTNTGELFF; DNA: TGCGCCAGCAGCTTGGGACTAGCGGGGGTGACGAACACCGGGGAGCTGTTTTTT
V: TRBV2; D: -; length: 14; J: TRBJ1-1; size: -; CDR3: CASSSWQMNTEAFF; DNA: TGTGCCAGCAGCTCCTGGCAGATGAACACTGAAGCTTTCTTT
V: TRBV2; D: -; length: 12; J: TRBJ1-5; size: -; CDR3: CASSEAPSGQHF; DNA: TGTGCCAGCAGTGAAGCGCCCAGTGGCCAGCATTTT